What follows are 6 T cell receptor beta chains derived from one specimen sequenced in a study of vaccination and CD4 T cells after COVID-19. Their antigens remain unidentified. Noted treatment: roughly 10-day PBMC culture with coronavirus spike peptide pools or control peptides (ViraFEST assay). Oncomine TCR Beta short-read sequencing was applied to DNA from cultured CD4+ T cells. TCRdb re-called the PCR reads with MiXCR, one entry per CDR3 protein. This table has some 15,000 distinct CDR3 sequences, 40% to 50% appearing once. The sequenced sample was CD4+ T cells from blood, cultured in vitro, obtained before SARS-CoV-2 vaccination. Receptor source: a human donor who had recovered from COVID-19.

The chain combines TRBV20-1 with TRBJ2-7; a possible D gene is TRBD1 (6 bases). Germline V gives CDR1 DFQATT, CDR2 SNEGSKA (reference sequence). CDR3 length: 17 residues. V lost 2 bases and J lost 0, with 20 bases in between. CDR3 amino acids: CSARFRPPEDSSYEQYF. The DNA for the CDR3 is TGCAGTGCTAGATTCCGCCCCCCCGAGGACAGCTCCTACGAGCAGTACTTC.

The rearrangement joins TRBV30 to TRBJ1-5, with D maybe TRBD1 (5 bases). Trimming cost V 5 bases and J 4 bases, with 15 bases left between them. Germline loops: CDR1 GTSNPN, CDR2 SVGIG (reference sequence). The CDR3 is made up of 14 amino acids. The CDR3: CAWDTAGTNQPQHF. In DNA form, the CDR3 reads TGTGCCTGGGACACGGCAGGGACTAATCAGCCCCAGCATTTT.

The rearrangement joins TRBV6-2 or TRBV6-3 to TRBJ2-3, with 7 bases lining up with TRBD2. Germline V gives CDR1 MNHEY, CDR2 SVGEGT. J was trimmed by 2 bases and V by 7 bases; bases with no gene match: 9. The CDR3 totals 15 residues. The CDR3 spells CASTGPSGDTDTQYF. The CDR3 region has the DNA TGTGCCAGCACTGGTCCTAGCGGAGACACAGATACGCAGTATTTT.

This clonotype was seen a few times. The V and J genes are TRBV18 and TRBJ1-5, with D tentatively TRBD1 (6 bases). Germline values: CDR1 KGHSH, CDR2 LQKENI. The CDR3 length is 14 residues. V was shortened by 4 bases and J by 0 bases, with 7 bases between the two germline ends. The CDR3 loop reads CASSHRDSNQPQHF. CDR3 DNA: TGTGCCAGCTCACACAGGGATAGCAATCAGCCCCAGCATTTT.

In its sample, this clonotype was seen a few times. The chain combines TRBV6-2 or TRBV6-3 with TRBJ1-5; D is unclear. Germline values: CDR1 MNHEY, CDR2 SVGEGT. V was cut by 4 bases and J by 4 bases, with 5 bases left in between. The CDR3 sequence is 12 residues long. In nucleotides, the CDR3 is TGTGCCAGCAGTTGGGGAAATCAGCCCCAGCATTTT. This gives the protein CASSWGNQPQHF.

In this sample, this clonotype turned up a few times. The CDR3 bases are TGTGCCAGCCTCCGGGACAGCAACTCCTACGAGCAGTACTTC. Translating it yields CASLRDSNSYEQYF. This chain connects TRBV7-2 to TRBJ2-7, with 7 nucleotides matching TRBD1. Germline V CDR1 and CDR2: SGHTA, FQGNSA. The CDR3 covers 14 residues. Trimming removed 8 bases from V and 0 bases from J; junction bases left unmatched: 7.